This entry lists 23 T cell receptor beta chains sequenced from one sample in a study of T cell responses to AZD1222 COVID-19 vaccine. Assay used: immunoSEQ multiplex PCR; TCRdb lists only in-frame clones, some missing. Of 150,000 to 200,000 clones listed, about 90% are singletons. Sequenced here: peripheral blood, sampled on day 0 of AZD1222 vaccination. All receptors derive from an adult in good health.

The V call is TRBV7-9, the J call TRBJ1-1; D not certain. This CDR3 is built from 15 residues. The germline V and J ends were trimmed by 1 base and 6 bases, with 15 bases remaining between them. The germline V gene encodes CDR1 SEHNR and CDR2 FQNEAQ (reference sequence). CDR3 loop: CASSLGIGETAEAFF. In DNA, the CDR3 is TGTGCCAGCAGCTTAGGGATTGGGGAAACGGCTGAAGCTTTCTTT. Variable domain in full (rest from reference TRBV7-9 and TRBJ1-1): DTGVSQNPRHKITKRGQNVTFRCDPISEHNRLYWYRQTLGQGPEFLTYFQNEAQLEKSRLLSDRFSAERPKGSFSTLEIQRTEQGDSAMYLCASSLGIGETAEAFFGQGTRLTVV.

V is TRBV29-1 and J is TRBJ2-2; TRBD1 aligns across 7 bases. J lost 0 bases, V lost 7 bases, and 2 bases had no gene match. The CDR3 spans 13 residues. The germline V gene encodes CDR1 SQVTM and CDR2 ANQGSEA. CDR3 sequence: CSGDSPNTGELFF. The CDR3 bases are TGCAGCGGGGACAGTCCGAACACCGGGGAGCTGTTTTTT.

The chain joins TRBV19 to TRBJ1-2, with D tentatively TRBD1 (5 bases). Germline V lookup: CDR1 LNHDA, CDR2 SQIVND (reference sequence). CDR3 length: 11 residues. With 11 bases removed from V and 8 bases from J, the gap between germline ends came to 15 bases. The CDR3 here is CAGASRWGYTF. CDR3 bases: TGTGCCGGGGCCAGCCGCTGGGGCTACACCTTC.

This chain joins TRBV21-1 and TRBJ2-3; the table's D gene call, TRBD1, was not cross checked with the DNA. TRBV21-1 is labeled a pseudogene. The CDR3 covers 18 residues. Here the CDR3 reads CASSKSAGSCEDTDTQYF. The CDR3 DNA is TGTGCCAGCAGCAAATCGGCAGGCTCCTGCGAAGACACAGATACGCAGTATTTT.

CDR3 sequence (DNA): TGTGCCAGCAGCCAGACTGTAGGAGAGACCCAGTACTTC. This gives the protein CASSQTVGETQYF. The rearrangement uses TRBV27 and TRBJ2-5; unclear D gene. Between the trimmed V and J ends, which lost 6 bases and 4 bases, there was a span of 12 bases. The CDR3 consists of 13 residues. The germline V gene has CDR1 MNHEY and CDR2 SMNVEV (reference sequence).

This chain uses TRBV9 with TRBJ2-7, with D possibly matching TRBD2 (7 bases). The CDR3 runs 16 residues. Looked up from germline, CDR1 is SGDLS and CDR2 is YYNGEE. With 0 bases removed from V and 5 bases from J, the gap between germline ends came to 18 bases. In DNA, the CDR3 is TGTGCCAGCAGCGTAGGTGGGGGGGCGATCTGGGACGAGCAGTACTTC. It yields the protein CASSVGGGAIWDEQYF.

The chain carries TRBV9 and TRBJ2-7; TRBD1 matches 7 bases. Losses at the gene ends were 0 bases for V and 4 bases for J; bases not matched to a gene: 7. Germline V gene lookup returns CDR1 SGDLS and CDR2 YYNGEE. There are 15 residues in the CDR3. The CDR3 loop reads CASSVGTGKGYEQYF. The CDR3 bases are TGTGCCAGCAGCGTAGGGACAGGCAAGGGGTACGAGCAGTACTTC.

The J gene is TRBJ1-5, the V gene TRBV27; 7 bases agree with TRBD1. This CDR3 region has 15 residues. Germline lookup yields CDR1 MNHEY and CDR2 SMNVEV (reference sequence). V shed 4 bases, J shed 2 bases, and the junction held 5 bases outside the gene matches. In nucleotides, the CDR3 is TGTGCCAGCAGTTCCTACAGGGGAGGCAATCAGCCCCAGCATTTT. Amino acids: CASSSYRGGNQPQHF.

The chain employs TRBV2 and TRBJ2-5; 14 positions match TRBD2. Per the germline V gene, CDR1 is SNHLY and CDR2 is FYNNEI. This CDR3 region has 17 residues. With 4 bases clipped from V and 4 bases from J, the junction kept 8 bases outside the gene matches. CDR3 DNA sequence: TGTGCCAGCAGTGTGAGACTAGCGGGGGGGCCTGTAGAGACCCAGTACTTC. Amino acid sequence: CASSVRLAGGPVETQYF.

This chain joins TRBV10-3 and TRBJ2-7, with 7 bases lining up with TRBD2. The CDR3 runs 14 residues. Trimming cost V 7 bases and J 6 bases; bases outside gene matches: 12. The germline CDR1 and CDR2 sequences are ENHRY and SYGVKD. This CDR3 reads CAITPREGSSEQYF. The DNA for the CDR3 is TGTGCCATCACTCCTAGGGAGGGCTCATCCGAGCAGTACTTC.

The rearrangement uses TRBV29-1 and TRBJ2-3; D might be TRBD1 or TRBD2, each matching 5 bases. Per the germline V gene, CDR1 is SQVTM and CDR2 is ANQGSEA. The germline V and J ends were trimmed by 5 bases and 2 bases, with 17 bases remaining between them. This CDR3 region has 15 residues. DNA for the CDR3: TGCAGCGTTCCCCGGGACGCTAAACTCACAGATACGCAGTATTTT. Translation: CSVPRDAKLTDTQYF.

This chain connects TRBV5-4 to TRBJ1-1, with D tentatively TRBD1 (6 bases). The CDR3 is made up of 17 amino acids. Trimming removed 1 base from V and 0 bases from J, with 16 bases in between. Germline CDR1 is SGHNT and CDR2 is YYREEE (reference sequence). CDR3 DNA sequence: TGTGCCAGCAGCTTGCCCGCTGGGGGGCAGCTGAACACTGAAGCTTTCTTT. This translates into CASSLPAGGQLNTEAFF.

V is TRBV19 and J is TRBJ1-6; D is perhaps TRBD1 (5 bases). This CDR3 has 14 amino acids. Trimming removed 7 bases at V and 10 bases at J, with 17 bases between. Germline-derived CDR1 and CDR2 are LNHDA and SQIVND (reference sequence). The CDR3 loop reads CASTPGRVDSPLHF. CDR3 sequence (DNA): TGTGCCAGTACCCCCGGCAGGGTCGACTCACCCCTCCACTTT.

The rearrangement uses TRBV29-1 and TRBJ2-3, with D uncertain. This CDR3 has 13 amino acids. Trimming left V 2 bases short and J 5 bases short, with 11 bases between. Germline CDR1 reads SQVTM; CDR2 reads ANQGSEA. The CDR3 region has the DNA TGCAGCGTTGAAAAGAATAGGCGAGATACGCAGTATTTT. Protein sequence: CSVEKNRRDTQYF.

The chain joins TRBV5-1 to TRBJ2-1; 7 nucleotides line up with TRBD1. J lost 5 bases, V lost 4 bases, and 12 bases had no gene match. The CDR3 consists of 16 residues. The germline V gene has CDR1 SGHRS and CDR2 YFSETQ. The CDR3 reads CASSHGDSNPNNEQFF. CDR3 coding DNA: TGCGCCAGCAGCCACGGGGACAGCAATCCAAACAATGAGCAGTTCTTC.

The rearrangement uses TRBV6-5 and TRBJ1-5; D possibly corresponds to TRBD1 (5 bases). From germline, CDR1 is MNHEY and CDR2 SVGAGI. The CDR3 is made up of 14 amino acids. The V and J ends lost 6 bases and 6 bases respectively, with 15 bases between them. The CDR3 nucleotides read TGTGCCAGCAGCGCGGGACTCCAACGTCAGCCCCAGCATTTT. Protein product: CASSAGLQRQPQHF.

V gene TRBV4-2 combines with J gene TRBJ2-2, with 10 bases aligning to TRBD2. From germline, CDR1 is LGHNA and CDR2 YNFKEQ. V lost 4 bases and J lost 5; bases outside the gene matches: 10. This CDR3 has 17 residues. CDR3 DNA: TGTGCCAGCAGCCCTGGGATAGCGGGAGGTCGGACCGGGGAGCTGTTTTTT. This translates into CASSPGIAGGRTGELFF.

The J gene is TRBJ1-6, the V gene TRBV27; a possible D gene is TRBD1 (6 bases). CDR1 is MNHEY, CDR2 SMNVEV, per germline (reference sequence). Trimming took off 5 bases at V and 8 bases at J, with 13 bases between the two ends. The CDR3 has 14 residues. The CDR3 sequence is CASSPKDRYSPLHF. The CDR3 nucleotides are TGTGCCAGCAGTCCCAAGGACAGATATTCACCCCTCCACTTT.

This chain connects TRBV23-1 to TRBJ1-2, with D uncertain. TRBV23-1 is annotated as an ORF whose role is uncertain. The CDR3 length is 13 residues. V dropped 2 bases and J dropped 2 bases, with 6 bases sitting between them. CDR3 residues: CASSQRNNYGYTF. The CDR3 DNA is TGCGCCAGCAGTCAAAGGAACAACTATGGCTACACCTTC.

This clone was recorded only once. DNA of the CDR3: TGTGCCAGCAGTGAAAGCGGCGCGAACACCGGGGAGCTGTTTTTT. This codes for CASSESGANTGELFF. The V call is TRBV6-4, the J call TRBJ2-2, with D possibly TRBD2 on 5 matching bases. Germline lookup yields CDR1 MRHNA and CDR2 SNTAGT. The CDR3 contains 15 residues. Trimming took 3 bases from V and 0 from J, leaving 8 bases between them.

The chain couples TRBV5-6 to TRBJ2-1; perhaps TRBD2 as D (5 bases). The germline V gene has CDR1 SGHDT and CDR2 YYEEEE. V lost 0 bases and J 7 bases, leaving 17 bases between the germline ends. The CDR3 is 16 residues long. The CDR3 nucleotides are TGTGCCAGCAGCTTGGTTAGGAGGTCGTCGGGAAATGAGCAGTTCTTC. Its protein is CASSLVRRSSGNEQFF.

The chain employs TRBV12-3 or TRBV12-4 and TRBJ1-1; the D gene is possibly TRBD1 (5 bases). This CDR3 has 10 amino acids. Trimming stripped 6 bases from V and 6 bases from J, with 5 bases between. CDR3 bases: TGTGCCAGCAGGGGACCTGAAGCTTTCTTT. This gives the protein CASRGPEAFF.

As to this clone: This same CDR3 is encoded by further DNA sequences in the sample. V and J are TRBV7-9 and TRBJ2-7; D gene uncertain. The CDR3 spans 12 residues. V was cut by 6 bases and J by 0 bases, with 6 bases left in between. Per the germline V gene, CDR1 is SEHNR and CDR2 is FQNEAQ (reference sequence). The CDR3 spells CASSPSSYEQYF. The CDR3 region has the DNA TGTGCCAGCAGTCCGAGCTCCTACGAGCAGTACTTC.